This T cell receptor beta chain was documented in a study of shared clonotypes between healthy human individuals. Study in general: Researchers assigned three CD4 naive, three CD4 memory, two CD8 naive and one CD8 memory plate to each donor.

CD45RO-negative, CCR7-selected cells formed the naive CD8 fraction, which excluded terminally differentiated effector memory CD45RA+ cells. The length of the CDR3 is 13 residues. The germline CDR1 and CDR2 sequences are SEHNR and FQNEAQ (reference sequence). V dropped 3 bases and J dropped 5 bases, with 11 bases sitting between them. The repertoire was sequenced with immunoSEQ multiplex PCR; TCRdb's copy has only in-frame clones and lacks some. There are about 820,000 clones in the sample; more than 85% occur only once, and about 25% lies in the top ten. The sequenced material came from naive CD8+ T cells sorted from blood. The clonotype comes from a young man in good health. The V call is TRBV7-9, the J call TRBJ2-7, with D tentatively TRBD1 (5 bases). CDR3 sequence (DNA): TGTGCCAGCAGCTTCACAGGTTTGGACGAGCAGTACTTC. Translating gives CASSFTGLDEQYF.